Detailed here is one T cell receptor (beta chain). Antigen: not known. The record originates from a study of T cell responses to AZD1222 COVID-19 vaccine. Study in general: Some second doses came at about 4 weeks and others at about 12 weeks; these were pooled.

Study-level findings and limits: Samples come after the peak T cell response, not at day 14. Just a handful of AZD1222 recipients were seropositive at baseline.

Germline assignment: CDR1 MGHRA and CDR2 YSYEKL. There are 13 residues in the CDR3. Trimming took 2 bases from V and 12 from J, leaving 14 bases between them. The assay was immunoSEQ multiplex PCR, and TCRdb's table has in-frame clones only and misses some. The sample contains roughly 130,000 clones, 92% of which appear only once. The V and J genes are TRBV4-1 and TRBJ2-1; D gene uncertain. Sample: peripheral blood, taken on day 0 of AZD1222 vaccination. This receptor was obtained from an adult in good health. DNA for the CDR3: TGCGCCAGCAGCCAATGGCTCGGCGGATCGCAGTTCTTC. It yields the protein CASSQWLGGSQFF.